Each of the 2 T cell receptor beta chains below was sequenced from the same sample in a study of T cell repertoires in urothelial bladder cancer. Clones were read by immunoSEQ multiplex PCR, and TCRdb kept only the in-frame ones, dropping some. Of 6,800 or so clones in the sample, about two thirds are singletons; the top ten hold roughly 12%. Material: tumor-infiltrating cells from bladder cancer. All receptors derive from a human donor with urothelial carcinoma.

V and J are TRBV11-2 and TRBJ1-4; 9 bases map to TRBD1. CDR1 is SGHAT and CDR2 is FQNNGV in the germline V gene. V trimming: 4 bases; J trimming: 7 bases; junction bases outside the gene matches: 4. The CDR3 has 14 residues. DNA of the CDR3: TGTGCCAGCAGCTGGGGACAGGGCCTTGAAAAACTGTTTTTT. Residues: CASSWGQGLEKLFF.

The chain employs TRBV30 and TRBJ2-1; D uncertain. From germline, CDR1 is GTSNPN and CDR2 SVGIG (reference sequence). Trimming took 1 base from V and 6 from J, leaving 19 bases between them. The CDR3 is made up of 16 amino acids. The CDR3 sequence: CAWSGEGLISSNEQFF. The DNA for the CDR3 is TGTGCCTGGAGTGGAGAAGGGCTGATTTCTTCCAATGAGCAGTTCTTC.